This TCR beta chain was sequenced for a study of blood T cell repertoires in COVID-19. Study summary: PBMCs, B-cell-depleted T cells, or T cells were the source of the cDNA or gDNA that made up the material.

This clone appeared a few times. Assay used: immunoSEQ multiplex PCR; TCRdb lists only in-frame clones, some missing. Among around 300,000 clones listed, 65% to 90% were seen once. CDR3 size: 13 residues. The germline V gene encodes CDR1 SGHAT and CDR2 FQNNGV. The V gene lost 3 bases and the J gene lost 3 bases, with 9 bases spanning the gap. Sequenced: peripheral blood. The V call is TRBV11-2, the J call TRBJ2-7; no firm D call. This TCR derives from a woman in her 70s with COVID-19, enrolled during active disease. DNA of the CDR3: TGTGCCAGCAGCTTGTCCGGGTTCTACGAGCAGTACTTC. It codes for CASSLSGFYEQYF. The full variable domain, with the rest looked up from reference TRBV11-2 and TRBJ2-7, is EAGVAQSPRYKIIEKRQSVAFWCNPISGHATLYWYQQILGQGPKLLIQFQNNGVVDDSQLPKDRFSAERLKGVDSTLKIQPAKLEDSAVYLCASSLSGFYEQYFGPGTRLTVT.